This T cell receptor (beta chain) emerged from a study of monozygotic twins with cystic fibrosis. J gave up 0 bases and V 3 bases, and 11 bases lay outside the gene matches. The CDR3 covers 19 residues. Some clones are missing from TCRdb's copy, which holds only in-frame ones; the method was immunoSEQ multiplex PCR. The sample includes 25,000 to 30,000 clones, 96% of them seen just once. The chain combines TRBV5-7 with TRBJ1-4; 10 bases agree with TRBD1. TRBV5-7 is reported as an ORF; its role is uncertain. The TCR was taken from a girl aged 2 to 9 with cystic fibrosis. Sequenced input: blood. CDR3: CASSCERDRGSATNEKLFF. As DNA, the CDR3 is TGTGCCAGCAGCTGTGAACGGGACAGGGGTTCGGCAACTAATGAAAAACTGTTTTTT.